In its sample, the clone carrying this T cell receptor (beta chain) was seen many times. The antigen is unknown. No treatment had been given to any patient before thyroid surgery. CDR3 length equals 16 residues. V was clipped by 0 bases and J by 7 bases; unmatched bases: 5. Germline lookup yields CDR1 MGHRA and CDR2 YSYEKL. TCRdb reassembled clones from the PCR reads with MiXCR. This table holds around 15,000 clones, roughly 29% found once. The data belong to a study of metastatic and nonmetastatic thyroid tumors. General study results and limits: Relative to benign nodules, malignant thyroid tumors were reportedly characterized by significantly elevated TCR beta diversity in blood and tumor.

This sequence originates from a male donor with papillary thyroid cancer or a benign thyroid nodule (not recorded which). Some clones in this sample may be carry-over from other donors' samples. Material for sequencing was tumor tissue. The V call is TRBV4-1, the J call TRBJ1-6, with 8 bases lining up with TRBD1. The CDR3 region has the DNA TGCGCCAGCAGCCAAGATCATCGACAGGGGAATTCACCCCTCCACTTT. Its protein is CASSQDHRQGNSPLHF.